Here is one TCR beta chain with its context. This clonotype turned up a few times. No antigen is known for it. No per-base quality is available; no much larger clone lies one base away. The treatment or condition label on this specimen signifies: approximately 9-day PBMC culture with coronavirus spike peptide pools or control peptides (ViraFEST assay). To expand antigen-specific T cells with peptide pools and then pick out the expanded clonotypes through TCR sequencing, the study relied on the ViraFEST assay. The positive SARS-CoV-2 PCR tests of the convalescent patients were dated from March to December 2020, before the Alpha, Beta and Delta variants emerged in the United States. Approximately 1.8 million PBMCs per well were cultured in IMDM with 5% human AB serum and roughly 9.3 IU/ml IL-2, plus 10 ug/ml peptide pools. Half of the culture medium was replaced with fresh IL-2-containing medium on days 3 and 7. After 10 days of culture, CD4+ T cells were isolated by negative selection using the EasySep CD4+ T cell isolation kit. PBMCs were separated from whole blood using Ficoll-Paque Plus gradient centrifugation and then either used fresh or cryopreserved at -140C. Culture conditions were generally each tested in triplicate wells.

The source of the sample is a study of vaccination and CD4 T cells after COVID-19 (dated 2022 in TCRdb). About the study as a whole: Convalescent patients had a positive SARS-CoV-2 result on nasal swab PCR, and of these patients, some 10 had mild disease and one had severe disease. Participants got two doses of the Pfizer-BioNTech BNT162b2 vaccine (n=8) or two doses of the Moderna mRNA-1273 vaccine (n=2). In the convalescent cohort there were six males and four females, among whom were two Hispanic individuals, seven Caucasians, two Asians and one multiracial person. Post-vaccine blood samples were obtained a median of approximately 74 days after the second vaccine dose, with a range of roughly 13 to 250 days. The cultures were stimulated with overlapping spike peptide pools from SARS-CoV-2 and from the common cold coronaviruses HCoV-NL63, HCoV-OC43 and HCoV-229E. The spike-specific CD4+ TCR repertoire was compared before and after mRNA vaccination in fewer than eleven COVID-19 convalescent patients and a few infection-naive healthy vaccine recipients. As controls, cultures received a CEFX viral epitope pool (the positive control), an HIV-1 Nef peptide pool (the negative control), or no peptide at all. Post-COVID blood samples were collected from convalescent patients a median of about 92 days after diagnosis, with a range of about 35 to 170 days.

Libraries were prepared through PCR. TCR sequencing of DNA from cultured CD4+ T cells used the Oncomine TCR Beta short-read assay at the Johns Hopkins FTIC core. The QIAamp micro DNA kit was used to extract genomic DNA from the cultured CD4+ T cells. Oncomine TCR Beta libraries from cultured CD4+ T cells were pooled using unique dual indexes and sequenced on an Illumina iSeq 100. Per the original workflow: Non-productive sequences were removed, and CDR3s not starting with C, not ending with F or W, or shorter than 7 amino acids were discarded. Antigen-specific clonotypes were identified with the MANAFEST web application by comparing peptide-stimulated wells with reference and other culture wells. An FDR below 0.05, an odds ratio above 5, and a productive frequency above 0.1% in at least two of three replicate wells were required for clones to be considered positive. A clonotype was classed as cross-reactive if the clonotype showed significant expansion both in SARS-CoV-2 spike wells and in at least one common cold coronavirus spike condition. Similarity between CDR3 sequences was evaluated in R version 3.6.1 using Levenshtein distances (stringdist) and unrooted phylogenetic trees (ape). TCRdb passed the public sequencing reads through fastp at Q25 and MiXCR, retaining productive beta sequences. Each entry is one CDR3 protein sequence, shown with its most common DNA and genes. The authors' filters were not applied to this entry. Here the sample has some 10,000 distinct CDR3 sequences; approximately 48% occur a single time. 29% of the sample comes from the top ten.

The CDR3 sequence holds 15 residues, the cysteine and phenylalanine included. Only the CDR3 region is kept as DNA, spanning 45 bases read in frame from base 1. At the junction V is shortened by 6 bases and J by 1 base; bases outside the gene matches: 6. The study at large found these results: Although the median number of SARS-CoV-2-reactive clonotypes went up from roughly 19 after infection to more than 30 after vaccination, the increase was not significant. The number of convalescent patients in the study was relatively small, and the study did not examine early timepoints following natural infection. Among the post-vaccine SARS-CoV-2-reactive clones in convalescent patients, a median about 87% showed up only after vaccination, which suggests vaccine-specific priming. Of the vaccine-specific clones found in convalescent patients, nearly all (304 of 307) were mono-reactive for SARS-CoV-2 spike instead of being cross-reactive with common cold coronaviruses.

This receptor was identified in a human donor who had recovered from COVID-19. The V gene is TRBV12-3 or TRBV12-4 and the J gene is TRBJ1-2; TRBD1 agrees with 9 junctional bases. Material: CD4+ T cells from blood, cultured in vitro. The CDR3 loop reads CASRQTGGGNYGYTF. DNA sequence: TGTGCCAGCAGACAGACAGGGGGGGGTAACTATGGCTACACCTTC.